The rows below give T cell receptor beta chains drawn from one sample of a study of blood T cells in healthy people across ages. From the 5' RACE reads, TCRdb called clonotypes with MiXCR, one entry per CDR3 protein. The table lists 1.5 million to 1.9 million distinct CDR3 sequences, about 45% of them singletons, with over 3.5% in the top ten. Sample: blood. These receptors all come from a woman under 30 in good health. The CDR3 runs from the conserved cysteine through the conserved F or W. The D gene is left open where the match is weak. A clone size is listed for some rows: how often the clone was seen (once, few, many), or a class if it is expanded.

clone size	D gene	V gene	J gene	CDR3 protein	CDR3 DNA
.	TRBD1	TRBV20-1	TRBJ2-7	CSAKGQVWSSYEQYF	TGCAGTGCGAAGGGACAGGTTTGGAGCTCCTACGAGCAGTACTTC
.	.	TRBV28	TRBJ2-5	CVSSLPTAQETQYF	TGTGTCAGCAGTTTACCGACAGCACAAGAGACCCAGTACTTC
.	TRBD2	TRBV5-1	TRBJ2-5	CASSLEGMSAGGQETQYF	TGCGCCAGCAGCTTGGAGGGGATGTCGGCGGGAGGGCAAGAGACCCAGTACTTC
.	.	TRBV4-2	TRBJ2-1	CASSQVGELNEQFF	TGTGCCAGCAGCCAAGTCGGGGAGCTCAATGAGCAGTTCTTC
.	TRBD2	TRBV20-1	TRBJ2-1	CSARDPGLGTYNEQFF	TGCAGTGCTAGAGATCCGGGACTAGGCACCTACAATGAGCAGTTCTTC
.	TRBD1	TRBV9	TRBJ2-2	CASSVVRMGQGSTGELFF	TGTGCCAGCAGCGTAGTTAGAATGGGACAGGGATCCACCGGGGAGCTGTTTTTT
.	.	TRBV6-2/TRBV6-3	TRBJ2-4	CASSYGADLAKNIQYF	TGTGCCAGCAGCTACGGGGCAGATTTAGCCAAAAACATTCAGTACTTC
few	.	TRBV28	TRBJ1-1	CASSFPQATSNTEAFF	TGTGCCAGCAGTTTCCCCCAGGCGACGAGCAACACTGAAGCTTTCTTT
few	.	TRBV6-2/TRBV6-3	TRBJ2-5	CASSSSAETQYF	TGTGCCAGCAGTTCTAGCGCAGAGACCCAGTACTTC
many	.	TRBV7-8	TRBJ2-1	CASSLAGQSYNEQFF	TGTGCCAGCAGCTTAGCCGGGCAGAGCTACAATGAGCAGTTCTTC
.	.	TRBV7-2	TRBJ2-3	CASSSPRGSTYTDTQYF	TGTGCCAGCAGCTCACCCCGGGGGTCGACCTACACAGATACGCAGTATTTT
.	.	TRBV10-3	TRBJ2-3	CAISGLADTDTQYF	TGTGCCATCAGTGGTCTAGCCGACACAGATACGCAGTATTTT
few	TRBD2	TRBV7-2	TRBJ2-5	CASSLERGRETQYF	TGTGCCAGCAGCTTAGAACGCGGGAGAGAGACCCAGTACTTC
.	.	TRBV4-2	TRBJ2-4	CASSQEGGIAKNIQYF	TGTGCCAGCAGCCAAGAGGGGGGTATAGCCAAAAACATTCAGTACTTC
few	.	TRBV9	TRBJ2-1	CASSGAGSNEQFF	TGTGCCAGCAGCGGAGCTGGTAGTAATGAGCAGTTCTTC
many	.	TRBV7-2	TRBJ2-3	CASNQGRTDTQYF	TGTGCCAGCAACCAGGGAAGGACAGATACGCAGTATTTT
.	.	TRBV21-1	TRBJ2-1	CASTVGRGTTKNEQFF	.
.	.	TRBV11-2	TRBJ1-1	CASSQLLGSTEAFF	TGTGCCAGCAGCCAACTCTTAGGGTCGACTGAAGCTTTCTTT
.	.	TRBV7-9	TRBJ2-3	CASSPRGRGSTDTQYF	TGTGCCAGCAGTCCCCGGGGAAGGGGAAGCACAGATACGCAGTATTTT
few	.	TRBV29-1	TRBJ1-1	CSVRKGFDTEAFF	TGCAGCGTTCGTAAGGGGTTCGACACTGAAGCTTTCTTT
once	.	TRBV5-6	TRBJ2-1	CASSLRHLSSYNEQFF	TGTGCCAGCAGCTTGCGCCACCTGAGCTCCTACAATGAGCAGTTCTTC
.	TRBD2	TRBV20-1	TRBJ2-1	CSARSSGTSSYNEQFF	TGCAGTGCTAGATCTAGCGGGACTTCCTCCTACAATGAGCAGTTCTTC
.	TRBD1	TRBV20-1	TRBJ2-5	CSAKPGQGATQYF	TGCAGTGCTAAGCCGGGACAGGGGGCGACCCAGTACTTC
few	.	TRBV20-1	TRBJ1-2	CSASRDTSNYGYTF	TGCAGTGCTAGCCGGGACACCTCAAACTATGGCTACACCTTC
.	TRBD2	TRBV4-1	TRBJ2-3	CASSQEGLATFTDTQYF	TGCGCCAGCAGCCAAGAAGGACTAGCCACGTTCACAGATACGCAGTATTTT
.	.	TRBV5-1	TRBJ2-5	CASSPPDNEQYF	TGCGCCAGCAGCCCCCCAGACAATGAGCAGTACTTC
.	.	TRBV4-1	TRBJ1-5	CASSQEVVVGPQHF	TGCGCCAGCAGCCAAGAAGTTGTGGTTGGGCCCCAGCATTTT
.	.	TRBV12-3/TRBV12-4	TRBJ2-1	CASGRGGEQFF	TGTGCCAGCGGCAGGGGGGGTGAGCAGTTCTTC
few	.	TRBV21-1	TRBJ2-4	CASSKGGGAKNIQYF	TGTGCCAGCAGCAAGGGTGGGGGAGCCAAAAACATTCAGTACTTC
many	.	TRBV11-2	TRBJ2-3	CASSSGHYDTDTQYF	TGTGCCAGCAGTTCGGGTCACTACGACACAGATACGCAGTATTTT
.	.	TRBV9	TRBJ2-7	CASSSPGRAQNEQYF	TGTGCCAGCAGCTCGCCGGGACGAGCGCAAAACGAGCAGTACTTC
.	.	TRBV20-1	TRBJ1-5	CSAREARTFNQPQHF	TGCAGTGCTAGAGAGGCCAGGACCTTCAATCAGCCCCAGCATTTT
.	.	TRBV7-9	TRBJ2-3	CASSATSSMDTQYF	TGTGCCAGCAGTGCAACTAGCTCCATGGATACGCAGTATTTT
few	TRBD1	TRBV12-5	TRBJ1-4	CASGLLLMDRVEEKLFF	TGTGCTAGTGGTTTGCTACTTATGGACAGGGTAGAAGAAAAACTGTTTTTT
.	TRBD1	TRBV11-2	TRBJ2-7	CASSFMSGLTDRTRSSSYEQYF	TGTGCCAGCAGCTTCATGAGTGGGCTGACGGACAGGACCCGGAGTAGCTCCTACGAGCAGTACTTC
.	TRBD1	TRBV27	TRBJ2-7	CASSFGQGVAYEQYF	TGTGCCAGCAGTTTCGGACAGGGGGTCGCCTACGAGCAGTACTTC
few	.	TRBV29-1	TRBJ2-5	CSVTQRIVQETQYF	TGCAGCGTTACCCAAAGAATTGTCCAAGAGACCCAGTACTTC
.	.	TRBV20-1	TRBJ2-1	CSAVPQEQFF	TGCAGTGCGGTTCCTCAGGAGCAGTTCTTC
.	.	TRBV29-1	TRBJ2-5	CSVEALPYNEQYF	TGCAGCGTTGAAGCTCTGCCCTACAATGAGCAGTACTTT
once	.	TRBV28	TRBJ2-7	CASSLWRGNNEQYF	TGTGCCAGCAGTTTATGGCGAGGGAACAATGAGCAGTACTTC
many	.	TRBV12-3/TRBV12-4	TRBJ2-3	CASSLRGSDTQYF	TGTGCCAGCAGTTTAAGGGGGTCAGATACGCAGTATTTT
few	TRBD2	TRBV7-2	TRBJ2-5	CASSLEAGGPGRYQETQYF	TGTGCCAGCAGCTTAGAAGCGGGAGGCCCGGGGAGGTACCAAGAGACCCAGTACTTC
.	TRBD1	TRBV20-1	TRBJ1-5	CSARYRDRGGQPQHF	TGCAGTGCTAGGTACCGGGACAGGGGAGGTCAGCCCCAGCATTTT
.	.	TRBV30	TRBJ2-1	CAWNPRGREQFF	TGTGCCTGGAACCCCAGGGGTCGAGAGCAGTTCTTC
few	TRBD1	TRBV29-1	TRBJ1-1	CSVGRQGASEAFF	TGCAGCGTTGGACGACAGGGGGCGAGTGAAGCTTTCTTT
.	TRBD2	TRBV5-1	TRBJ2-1	CASSASGTNEQFF	TGCGCCAGCAGCGCTAGCGGGACCAATGAGCAGTTCTTC
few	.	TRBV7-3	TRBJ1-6	CASSLTGVLGSPLHF	TGTGCCAGCAGCTTAACAGGGGTTTTGGGTTCACCCCTCCACTTT
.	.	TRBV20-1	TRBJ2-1	CSAIAESSYNEQFF	TGCAGTGCTATAGCGGAGAGCTCCTACAATGAGCAGTTCTTC
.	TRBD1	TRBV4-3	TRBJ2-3	CASSQGRPGGNTQYF	TGCGCCAGCAGCCAAGGGAGGCCAGGGGGCAATACGCAGTATTTT
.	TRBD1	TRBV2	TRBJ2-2	CASKGQGITGELFF	TGTGCCAGCAAGGGACAGGGTATCACCGGGGAGCTGTTTTTT
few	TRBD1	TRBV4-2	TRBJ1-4	CASSQIQTGGFNEKLFF	TGTGCCAGCAGCCAAATCCAGACAGGGGGTTTTAATGAAAAACTGTTTTTT